Listed below are T cell receptor beta chains from one sample, sequenced in a study of blood T cell repertoires in COVID-19. The table came from immunoSEQ multiplex PCR; TCRdb's copy has only in-frame clones and leaves some out. The sample holds over 9,500 clones, about 89% seen once. The sample was peripheral blood. These receptors all come from a woman aged 55 to 70 with active COVID-19. Both conserved end residues are part of each CDR3. A D gene is named only where the DNA matches it firmly. Size values are once, few and many counts, or a class for expanded clones, and some rows have none.

D gene	V gene	J gene	clone size	CDR3 protein	CDR3 DNA
-	TRBV6-1	TRBJ2-7	-	CASSEGPGPSYEQYF	TGTGCCAGCAGTGAAGGCCCGGGTCCTTCCTACGAGCAGTACTTC
TRBD1	TRBV5-1	TRBJ1-3	few	CASSLGPGQGSSGNTIYF	TGCGCCAGCAGCTTGGGTCCGGGACAGGGGAGTAGTGGAAACACCATATATTTT
-	TRBV5-4	TRBJ2-3	-	CASTSQRGAGTDTQYF	TGTGCCAGCACCTCACAACGGGGGGCAGGCACAGATACGCAGTATTTT
-	TRBV27	TRBJ1-4	-	CASSFLQVPNEKLFF	TGTGCCAGCAGTTTTTTACAGGTTCCTAATGAAAAACTGTTTTTT
TRBD1	TRBV5-1	TRBJ1-2	-	CASSITGQLDGYTF	TGCGCCAGCAGCATTACGGGACAGCTGGATGGCTACACCTTC
-	TRBV30	TRBJ1-1	once	CAWSGGKRAFF	TGTGCCTGGAGCGGCGGAAAGCGGGCTTTCTTT
TRBD2	TRBV2	TRBJ2-5	-	CASSEIAGDPLSGAQYF	TGTGCCAGCAGTGAGATAGCGGGAGATCCTTTATCGGGGGCCCAGTACTTC
TRBD2	TRBV14	TRBJ2-3	-	CASSQVGGRIVDTQYF	TGTGCCAGCAGCCAAGTGGGCGGGAGAATCGTAGATACGCAGTATTTT
-	TRBV3-1/TRBV3-2	TRBJ2-3	-	CASSYRATDTQYF	TGTGCCAGCAGCTACCGCGCCACAGATACGCAGTATTTT
TRBD1	TRBV5-8	TRBJ1-3	-	CASSSPTGSGNTIYF	TGTGCCAGCAGCTCCCCGACAGGGTCTGGAAACACCATATATTTT
-	TRBV7-9	TRBJ2-5	-	CASSRTGAGATSAQYF	TGTGCCAGCAGTCGAACCGGGGCGGGGGCAACGAGTGCCCAGTACTTC
TRBD1	TRBV4-1	TRBJ1-5	-	CASSRGQGGYQPQHF	TGCGCCAGCAGCCGTGGACAGGGTGGGTATCAGCCCCAGCATTTT
TRBD1	TRBV19	TRBJ1-5	-	CASSKTGVNNQPQHF	TGTGCCAGTAGTAAGACAGGGGTGAACAATCAGCCCCAGCATTTT
TRBD2	TRBV5-5	TRBJ2-3	-	CASSLAGREGRDTQYF	TGTGCCAGCAGCTTGGCCGGGCGGGAGGGCCGGGATACGCAGTATTTT
-	TRBV10-3	TRBJ2-3	once	CAISVGRKPDTQYF	TGTGCCATCAGTGTTGGCAGGAAGCCAGATACGCAGTATTTT
-	TRBV21-1	TRBJ2-3	-	CASRFEASGRPGGRTDTQYF	TGTGCCAGCAGGTTCGAGGCTAGCGGGAGGCCGGGGGGTCGGACAGATACGCAGTATTTT